The rows below give T cell receptor beta chains drawn from one sample of a study of cytomegalovirus exposure and HLA in healthy donors. Assay used: immunoSEQ multiplex PCR; TCRdb lists only in-frame clones, some missing. The data contain fewer than 300,000 clones, about four fifths of them seen just once; the ten biggest clones take up more than 0.3%. The sample comprised PBMCs. Source of these receptors: a girl aged 2 to 9 in good health and CMV-seronegative. Both conserved end residues are part of each CDR3. The D gene is left open where the match is weak. Rows give clone size only sometimes, using once, few, many, or a class for an expanded clone.

D gene: TRBD1; CDR3 length: 12; J gene: TRBJ1-1; V gene: TRBV6-5; clone size: NA; CDR3 DNA: TGTGCCAGCAGCCCAGGGGGGACTGAAGCTTTCTTT; CDR3 protein: CASSPGGTEAFF
D gene: TRBD2; CDR3 length: 15; J gene: TRBJ2-7; V gene: TRBV7-8; clone size: NA; CDR3 DNA: TGTGCCAGCAGCCGGGGACTAGCGGGAATCTACGAGCAGTACTTC; CDR3 protein: CASSRGLAGIYEQYF
D gene: TRBD2; CDR3 length: 17; J gene: TRBJ2-7; V gene: TRBV2; clone size: NA; CDR3 DNA: TGTGCCACCAGCAAAGGACTAGCGGGACGTAATACCTACGAGCAGTACTTC; CDR3 protein: CATSKGLAGRNTYEQYF
D gene: NA; CDR3 length: 14; J gene: TRBJ2-7; V gene: TRBV11-2; clone size: NA; CDR3 DNA: TGTGCCAGCAGCTTAGTAGCAGGGACCTACGAGCAGTACTTC; CDR3 protein: CASSLVAGTYEQYF
D gene: NA; CDR3 length: 18; J gene: TRBJ1-1; V gene: TRBV27; clone size: NA; CDR3 DNA: TGTGCCAGCAGTTTGGCCGGCGGGAGGGGCCAGTTGGGCACTGAAGCTTTCTTT; CDR3 protein: CASSLAGGRGQLGTEAFF
D gene: NA; CDR3 length: 15; J gene: TRBJ1-1; V gene: TRBV7-9; clone size: NA; CDR3 DNA: TGTGCCAGCAGCTTAGACCGGGTTTTTGGCACTGAAGCTTTCTTT; CDR3 protein: CASSLDRVFGTEAFF
D gene: NA; CDR3 length: 16; J gene: TRBJ1-6; V gene: TRBV7-9; clone size: NA; CDR3 DNA: TGTGCCAGCAGGACCCTGCGGAGCTCTAATAATTCACCCCTCCACTTT; CDR3 protein: CASRTLRSSNNSPLHF
D gene: TRBD1; CDR3 length: 15; J gene: TRBJ2-3; V gene: TRBV6-5; clone size: NA; CDR3 DNA: TGTGCCAGCAGTCCGAGGACAGGGAGCACAGATACGCAGTATTTT; CDR3 protein: CASSPRTGSTDTQYF
D gene: TRBD1; CDR3 length: 20; J gene: TRBJ2-6; V gene: TRBV5-1; clone size: NA; CDR3 DNA: TGCGCCAGCAGCACAGGACAGGGTTATGGCTTCGGTACTGGGGCCAACGTCCTGACTTTC; CDR3 protein: CASSTGQGYGFGTGANVLTF
D gene: TRBD2; CDR3 length: 16; J gene: TRBJ2-7; V gene: TRBV5-1; clone size: NA; CDR3 DNA: TGCGCCAGCAGCTTGGCCGGGACTAGCGGGGTCTACGAGCAGTACTTC; CDR3 protein: CASSLAGTSGVYEQYF
D gene: NA; CDR3 length: 14; J gene: TRBJ2-2; V gene: TRBV18; clone size: NA; CDR3 DNA: TGTGCCAGCTCGGCGGCACCGAACACCGGGGAGCTGTTTTTT; CDR3 protein: CASSAAPNTGELFF
D gene: TRBD1; CDR3 length: 14; J gene: TRBJ1-3; V gene: TRBV29-1; clone size: once; CDR3 DNA: TGCAGCGTTGAAGCAGGGGGCTCTGGAAACACCATATATTTT; CDR3 protein: CSVEAGGSGNTIYF
D gene: TRBD2; CDR3 length: 16; J gene: TRBJ2-4; V gene: TRBV9; clone size: once; CDR3 DNA: TGTGCCAGCAGCACATCAGGAGGACTAGCGGGTAACATTCAGTACTTC; CDR3 protein: CASSTSGGLAGNIQYF
D gene: NA; CDR3 length: 14; J gene: TRBJ1-2; V gene: TRBV7-8; clone size: NA; CDR3 DNA: TGTGCCAGCAGCTTAGCCCGGATCTCGGGAGGCTACACCTTC; CDR3 protein: CASSLARISGGYTF
D gene: TRBD2; CDR3 length: 14; J gene: TRBJ2-1; V gene: TRBV2; clone size: NA; CDR3 DNA: TGTGCCAGCTCGGACGGGGGGTCCTACAATGAGCAGTTCTTC; CDR3 protein: CASSDGGSYNEQFF
D gene: NA; CDR3 length: 14; J gene: TRBJ2-7; V gene: TRBV7-2; clone size: once; CDR3 DNA: TGTGCCAGCAGCTTAGGAGGGTTGTTCTACGAGCAGTACTTC; CDR3 protein: CASSLGGLFYEQYF
D gene: TRBD1; CDR3 length: 15; J gene: TRBJ2-1; V gene: TRBV7-9; clone size: NA; CDR3 DNA: TGTGCCAGCAGCCCCCGGACAGGGCGATACAATGAGCAGTTCTTC; CDR3 protein: CASSPRTGRYNEQFF